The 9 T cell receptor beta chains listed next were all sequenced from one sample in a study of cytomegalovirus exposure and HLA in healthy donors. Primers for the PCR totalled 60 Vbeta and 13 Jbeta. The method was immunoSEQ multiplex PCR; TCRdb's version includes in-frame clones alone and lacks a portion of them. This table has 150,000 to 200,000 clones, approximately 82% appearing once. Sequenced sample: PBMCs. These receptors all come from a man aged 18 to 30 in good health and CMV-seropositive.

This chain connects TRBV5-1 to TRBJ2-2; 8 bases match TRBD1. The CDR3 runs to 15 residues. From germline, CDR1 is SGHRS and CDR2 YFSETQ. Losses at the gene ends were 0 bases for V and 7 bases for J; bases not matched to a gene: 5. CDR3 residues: CASSLGGQGGGELFF. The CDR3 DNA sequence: TGCGCCAGCAGCTTGGGAGGACAGGGCGGCGGGGAGCTGTTTTTT.

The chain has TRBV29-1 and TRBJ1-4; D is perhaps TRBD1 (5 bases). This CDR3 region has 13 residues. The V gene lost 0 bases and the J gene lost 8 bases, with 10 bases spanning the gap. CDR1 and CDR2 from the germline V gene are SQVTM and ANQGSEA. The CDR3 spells CSVEDGGREKLFF. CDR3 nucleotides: TGCAGCGTTGAAGATGGGGGGAGGGAAAAACTGTTTTTT.

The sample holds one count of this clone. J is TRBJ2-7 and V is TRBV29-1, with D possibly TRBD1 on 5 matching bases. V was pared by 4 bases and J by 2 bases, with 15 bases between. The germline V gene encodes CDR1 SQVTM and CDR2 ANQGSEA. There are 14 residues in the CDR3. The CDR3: CSVGLRDRPYEQYF. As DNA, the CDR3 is TGCAGCGTTGGTTTGCGCGACAGACCCTACGAGCAGTACTTC.

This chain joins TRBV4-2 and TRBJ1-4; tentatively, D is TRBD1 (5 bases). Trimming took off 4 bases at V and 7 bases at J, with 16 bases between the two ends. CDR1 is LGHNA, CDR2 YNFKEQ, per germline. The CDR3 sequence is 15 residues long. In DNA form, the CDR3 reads TGTGCCAGCAGCCGCAGCCCAGGGATCGGTGAAAAACTGTTTTTT. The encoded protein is CASSRSPGIGEKLFF.

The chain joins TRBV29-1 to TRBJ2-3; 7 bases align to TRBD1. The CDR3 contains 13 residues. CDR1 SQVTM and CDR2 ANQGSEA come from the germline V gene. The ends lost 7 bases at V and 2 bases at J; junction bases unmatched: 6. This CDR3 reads CSASEGATDTQYF. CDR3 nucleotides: TGCAGCGCGTCAGAGGGGGCCACAGATACGCAGTATTTT.

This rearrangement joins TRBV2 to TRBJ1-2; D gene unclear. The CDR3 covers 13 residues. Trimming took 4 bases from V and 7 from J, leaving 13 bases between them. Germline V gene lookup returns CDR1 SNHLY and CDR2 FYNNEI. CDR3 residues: CASSAGSLGGYTF. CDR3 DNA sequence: TGTGCCAGCAGTGCCGGGTCACTAGGTGGCTACACCTTC.

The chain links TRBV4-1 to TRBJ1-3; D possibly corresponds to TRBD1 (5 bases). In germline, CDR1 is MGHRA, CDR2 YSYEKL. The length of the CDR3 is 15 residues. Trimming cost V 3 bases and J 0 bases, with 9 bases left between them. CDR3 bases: TGCGCCAGCAGCCAGGGGACTTACTCTGGAAACACCATATATTTT. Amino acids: CASSQGTYSGNTIYF.

CDR3 protein: CASSPPGTSTGELFF. The CDR3 DNA follows: TGTGCCAGCTCACCCCCAGGGACTAGCACCGGGGAGCTGTTTTTT. The V and J genes are TRBV18 and TRBJ2-2, with 8 positions matching TRBD2. There are 15 residues in the CDR3. Unmatched junction bases numbered 4, after V lost 3 bases and J lost 4 bases. Germline CDR1 and CDR2: KGHSH and LQKENI.

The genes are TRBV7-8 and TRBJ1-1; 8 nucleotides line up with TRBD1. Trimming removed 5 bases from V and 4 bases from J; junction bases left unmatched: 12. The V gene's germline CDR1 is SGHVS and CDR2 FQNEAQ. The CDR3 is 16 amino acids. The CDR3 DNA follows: TGTGCCAGCAGCCACCAGGGACAGGTCCAGGGCACTGAAGCTTTCTTT. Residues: CASSHQGQVQGTEAFF.